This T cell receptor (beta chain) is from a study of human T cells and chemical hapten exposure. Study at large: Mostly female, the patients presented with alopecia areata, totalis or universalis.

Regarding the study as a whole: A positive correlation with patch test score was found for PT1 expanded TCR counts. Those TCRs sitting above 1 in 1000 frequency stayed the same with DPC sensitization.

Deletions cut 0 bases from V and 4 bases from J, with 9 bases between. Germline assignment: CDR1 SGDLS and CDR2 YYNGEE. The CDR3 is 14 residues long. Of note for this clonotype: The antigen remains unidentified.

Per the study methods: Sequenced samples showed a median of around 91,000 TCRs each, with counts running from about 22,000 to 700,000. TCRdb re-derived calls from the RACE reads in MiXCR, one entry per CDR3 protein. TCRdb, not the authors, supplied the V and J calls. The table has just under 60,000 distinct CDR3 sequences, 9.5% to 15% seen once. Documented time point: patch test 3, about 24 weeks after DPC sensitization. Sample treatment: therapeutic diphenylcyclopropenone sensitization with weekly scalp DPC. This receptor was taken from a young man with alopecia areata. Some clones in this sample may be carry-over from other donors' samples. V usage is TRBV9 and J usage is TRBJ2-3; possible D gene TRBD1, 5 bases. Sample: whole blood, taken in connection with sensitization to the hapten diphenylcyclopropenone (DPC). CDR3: CASSVGGRSDTQYF. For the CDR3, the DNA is TGTGCCAGCAGCGTAGGGGGCAGGTCAGATACGCAGTATTTT. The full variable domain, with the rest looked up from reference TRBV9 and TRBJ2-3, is DSGVTQTPKHLITATGQRVTLRCSPRSGDLSVYWYQQSLDQGLQFLIQYYNGEERAKGNILERFSAQQFPDLHSELNLSSLELGDSALYFCASSVGGRSDTQYFGPGTRLTVL.